The clone carrying this T cell receptor beta chain was observed many times. As yet, its antigen is unknown. Germline CDR1 reads MDHEN; CDR2 reads SYDVKM. V was shortened by 7 bases and J by 0 bases, with 13 bases between the two germline ends. This CDR3 spans 15 amino acids. This sample was taken from a study of T cells after posttransplantation cyclophosphamide. Libraries were prepared by immunoSEQ multiplex PCR; TCRdb keeps only in-frame clonotypes and omits some of them. This sample carries 40,000 to 55,000 clones, none of them present only once. Study-level points and caveats: TRB clonality was highly associated with recipient CMV seropositivity and reactivation. Blood and skin or GI T cell repertoires showed limited TRB overlap.

The chain carries TRBV28 and TRBJ1-3; D not certain. This sequence originates from a man aged 40-49 years in good health, CMV-negative, and a related stem cell transplant donor. The material sequenced was PBMCs. The CDR3 sequence is CASTTASSSGNTIYF. In nucleotides, the CDR3 is TGTGCCAGCACGACTGCTTCGAGCTCTGGAAACACCATATATTTT.